One T cell receptor (beta chain) is described in this entry. There is no known antigen for this receptor. Base quality data are lacking; no much larger clone is found one base away. Additional DNA sequences in this sample encode the identical CDR3. The data derive from a study of shared clonotypes between healthy human individuals (dated by TCRdb to 2018 to 2020). For the study in its entirety: The cohort included three men and a couple of women between 18 and 49 years of age. Per donor, three plates each were used for CD4 naive and CD4 memory, two for CD8 naive, and one for CD8 memory. To estimate repertoire size and how much clonotype sharing occurs between individuals, the study deeply sequenced the blood TCR repertoires of five healthy adults. Different laboratories and diverse techniques were used to prepare libraries and sequence TCR repertoires, to increase sequencing depth and limit assay-specific biases. Each donor's leukapheresis produced roughly between about 0.8 and 10 billion PBMCs. The paper's findings and limits, for the study overall: Rarefaction of sorted-subset datasets indicated incomplete sequencing despite the large sequencing depth. Naive subsets generally had larger estimated clonotype richness than memory subsets did. Because the study included a small number of donors, the genetic and exposure-history diversity represented was limited. Higher generation probabilities were observed for clonotypes shared by all four sorted-subset donors than for non-shared clonotypes. Around 5.4% of naive CD4, 3.5% of naive CD8, approximately 2% of memory CD4, and 0.35% to 0.4% of memory CD8 clonotypes were shared across several donors. Based on pairwise subsampling, the degree of clonotype sharing among donors was expected to be affected by sequencing depth. Sampling was limited to blood, and TCR repertoires in tissue likely differ from TCR repertoires in blood.

Looking up the germline V gene (reference sequence) yields CDR1 SGHNT and CDR2 YYREEE. Trimming at the junction amounts to 0 bases on V and 8 bases on J, and the germline ends lie 6 bases apart. From its cysteine to its phenylalanine, the CDR3 spans 11 amino acids. Just CDR3 DNA is preserved here, 33 bases in frame from base 1. TCR CDR3 regions were amplified from genomic DNA by multiplex PCR using the deep immunoSEQ assay. Genomic DNA extracted from each cell subset was distributed evenly over all wells of several immunoSEQ 96-well plates, and each plate served as one replicate. For sorted subsets, roughly 200 ng of genomic DNA, equivalent to about 30,000 T cell genomes, went into each replicate PCR. Purified libraries were quantified with a Qubit 3.0 fluorometer, sized on a Bioanalyzer 2100, and re-quantified with the KAPA Library Quantification kit. Every immunoSEQ 96-well plate was sequenced on a dedicated single-read 150-cycle Illumina NextSeq 550 flow cell. Under the source paper's analysis protocol: Because the immunoSEQ output included only junctional sequences and no quality scores, the filtering could not be the same as the filtering used for full-length reads. To assign V/J genes and CDR3, sequences were annotated using PyIR, a Python wrapper for IgBLAST v1.9, with IMGT germline references. Reads were removed for weak V/J assignments (E-value above 1e-6), missing CDR3, stop codons, out-of-frame junctions, or ambiguous translated residues. A V3J clonotype was defined by an identical inferred V gene, J gene, and CDR3 amino acid sequence. Percentage overlap between repertoires was computed as shared unique clonotypes divided by the size of the smaller repertoire. Repertoire richness was assessed with RTK rarefaction, the Chao1 estimator, and Recon v2.1 estimates of unobserved clonotypes. OLGA was used to compute generation probabilities for all TCRbeta clonotypes that the gDNA method yielded from a handful of donors. Here the immuneACCESS table is served through TCRdb, limited to in-frame sequences with V and J called. Missing clones are a known gap in these copies; in checked studies unresolved V genes cover under half, and the rest lacks a known reason. That table is the source of V, J and clone size, and D and trimming were worked out from the DNA. The sample table lists fewer than 3 million clones, approximately 90% of them with a count of one. The ten largest clones represent 0.37% of the sample.

Donors were healthy HIV-negative adults with no recently reported acute infections or vaccinations. Only Caucasian adults living in Nashville, Tennessee, USA were represented among the donors. Magnetic negative selection was used to enrich CD4+ T cells, after which naive cells were positively selected on CD45RA and the negative fraction became the memory subset. After blood collection by leukapheresis, PBMCs were isolated using Ficoll-Histopaque density gradient centrifugation and then cryopreserved in the vapor phase of liquid nitrogen. Purity and quantity of every magnetically sorted T cell population were checked by analytical flow cytometry. Genomic DNA was isolated from each sorted fraction and quantified by UV absorbance on a Nanodrop 2000c.

This receptor was identified in a man between 18 and 35 years old in good health. Some clones in this sample may be carry-over from other donors' samples. The sequencing input was naive CD4+ T cells from PBMCs. The cell subset or site label here, explained by the study, means: CD45RA+ positively selected. Recombination linked TRBV5-4 to TRBJ2-7; the D segment may tentatively be TRBD1 or TRBD2, each giving 5 matched bases. At the DNA level, the sequence is TGTGCCAGCAGCTTGGGGGGGAAGCAGTACTTC. The resulting protein is CASSLGGKQYF.